The present T cell receptor beta chain was sequenced within a study of CD8+CD57+ T cells in acquired aplastic anemia (dated by TCRdb to the late 2010s). As for the study more broadly: DNA extracted from sorted CD4+ and CD8+ cells had a mean of roughly 3.4 ug, with a range of about 0.2 to 30 ug.

Regarding this clonotype: No cognate antigen has been identified for it. Given a much more abundant clone one base away, this may be a read error. Because it lacks the conserved phenylalanine or tryptophan at the end, this CDR3 is likely a read error.

The full study reports these points: Roughly 30 CD8+ CDR3 sequences were found to be shared between patients and controls, but these sequences appeared to be highly expressed in patients and within the immunodominant clones of the patients. No significant difference in CD8+ Simpson's diversity was found between patients and healthy controls (P=0.060).

TCR beta VDJ combination and CDR3 sequence profiling used genomic DNA as the template. An Illumina HiSeq 2000 was the platform used for TCR repertoire sequencing. The original pipeline was this. TRBV/TRBJ rearrangement plots, CDR3 size and DJ length profiles, and Simpson's diversity index were used to evaluate the repertoires. Whichever DNA sequence was most abundant in the deep sequencing data was defined as the immunodominant clone. CDR3 amino acid sequences were checked for sharing between subjects and were compared against published repertoires and the VDJdb database. Using fastp at Q25 and MiXCR, TCRdb reprocessed the public reads and kept productive beta chains. CDR3 protein duplicates are merged, each entry listing the most common genes and DNA. None of the V and J calls come from the authors' own analysis; TCRdb made them. The table for this sample lists roughly 300,000 distinct CDR3 sequences; 56% of them were counted only once. Roughly 8% of the sample lies in the top ten.

The study deep-sequenced TCR repertoires of sorted CD4+ and CD8+ blood T cells from severe aplastic anemia patients and healthy subjects. Ficoll-Paque density gradient centrifugation was used to isolate peripheral blood mononuclear cells. CD4+ and CD8+ T cells were sorted by FACS or magnetic beads before DNA extraction. The CDR3 spans 17 residues, counting both ends. The retained sequence is limited to the CDR3, 51 bases, with the frame set at the first base. The germline V gene gives CDR1 as SGHAT and CDR2 as FQNNGV. V is cut back by 5 bases and J by 0 bases, with 10 bases in the junction unmatched.

The chain joins TRBV11-2 to TRBJ2-1; TRBD1 fits 7 bases in the junction. The material sequenced was sorted CD4+, CD8+, or CD8+CD57+ T cells (not recorded which) from PBMCs. This sequence was found in a human donor with severe aplastic anemia or a healthy control (not recorded which). The nucleotides are TGTGCCAGCAGCCCCGCTCTCTGGGACAGCTCCTACAATGAGCAGTTCCTC. Its amino acids are CASSPALWDSSYNEQFL.